The text below deals with one T cell receptor (beta chain). Antigen unknown. Time point given: persistent/refractory GD, antithyroid drugs over 5 years with positive TRAb. The TCR library was prepared using RNA isolated from PBMCs. Patients met American Thyroid Association criteria for Graves' disease. Building of the TCR beta libraries involved iRepertoire HTBI primers and Arm-PCR of CDR3 regions. In the study's own analysis: Across all samples, 62 TRBV segments and more than 11 TRBJ segments were identified. TCRdb fed the multiplex PCR reads into MiXCR, producing one record per CDR3 protein. Here the V and J calls rest on TCRdb's processing, not on the authors' analysis. Found here are a few hundred thousand distinct CDR3 sequences, roughly 23% of them singletons; the top ten hold about an eighth. The data stem from a study of regulatory T cells in long-lasting Graves disease. The length of the CDR3 is 18 residues. Germline values: CDR1 DFQATT, CDR2 SNEGSKA (reference sequence). V dropped 0 bases and J dropped 0 bases, with 17 bases sitting between them.

The study's findings and limits: Persistent patients shared more public clonotypes (roughly 2,800) than new patients (approximately 970). TRBV28, TRBJ1-2 and TRBJ2-5 were favored in persistent disease.

The sequence derives from a female donor with Graves disease. The starting material was peripheral blood mononuclear cells (PBMCs), obtained when the disease was refractory, from a patient treated with antithyroid drugs. The chain has TRBV20-1 and TRBJ1-4; no definite D call. CDR3 bases: TGCAGTGCTAGAGAGCCCGGGAACTTCCCTGCAACTAATGAAAAACTGTTTTTT. Translated: CSAREPGNFPATNEKLFF.